These T cell receptor beta chains were read from a single sample in a study of blood T cell repertoires in COVID-19. Clones were sequenced by immunoSEQ multiplex PCR, and TCRdb holds only the in-frame ones, with some missing. The data contain about 90,000 clones, over 70% of them seen just once; the ten biggest clones take up more than 20%. Sequencing was carried out using peripheral blood. The receptors here all came from a man aged 80 or over with active or convalescent COVID-19. Each CDR3 is given with its conserved first and last residue.

>TRBV11-2
CASSQGQGAFSGELFF
>TRBV25-1
CASSGEVGLHGYTF
>TRBV7-2
CASSLEPTMSGGGTDTQYF
>TRBV7-9
CASSLRQGTNEKLFF
>TRBV19
CASSARTVNSNQPQHF
>TRBV9
CASSRAPGTVGNTIYF
>TRBV3-1/TRBV3-2
CASTQRGNTGELFF
>TRBV11-1
CASSPRDRRSYNEQFF
>TRBV6-5
CASSYSTGRTEAFF
>TRBV18
CASSPMGGDNQPQHF
>TRBV18
CASSSRDSSYSPLHF
>TRBV6-5
CASKNRGGYEQYF
>TRBV4-3
CASSQEAGRGFGTGELFF
>TRBV6-6
CASSRDRYNSPLHF
>TRBV7-2
CASSYRTGGTGELFF
>TRBV28
CASSLLAGGNEKLFF
>TRBV5-4
CASSISGGTDTQYF
>TRBV10-1
CASSESAGTGGYEQYF
>TRBV4-1
CASSQDAGDRGTYEQYF
>TRBV14
CAIAGDRVRLCYGYTF
>TRBV6-6
CASKQGGTDTQYF
>TRBV4-1
CASSSPQGPQYF
>TRBV13
CASSLDRGRTEAFF
>TRBV19
CASSWGQGEKAFF
>TRBV28
CASSLLGGGLENNEQFF
>TRBV7-8
CASSFRARGNTIYF
>TRBV11-2
CASSLGTGDRPRTEAFF
>TRBV6-5
CASSYRGTADIQYF
>TRBV7-2
CASSPRTGYSNQPQHF
>TRBV5-4
CASSRGLADNEQFF
>TRBV19
CASSMRDRGGNQPQHF
>TRBV5-1
CASTEDGGPGELFF
>TRBV2
CASSEGGTGPFGNTIYF
>TRBV5-5
CASSEPAALNEKLFF
>TRBV27
CASYYSNQPQHF
>TRBV5-6
CASSLGALATDSPLHF
>TRBV9
CASSPFVAGNTIYF
>TRBV6-6
CASSYSGQHSYEQYF
>TRBV27
CASSLWGGANTGELFF
>TRBV2
CASSEAGVGNTEAFF
>TRBV3-1/TRBV3-2
CASSHGRRLAGGPGNEQFF